The next 25 T cell receptor beta chains were all read from a single sample in a study of cytomegalovirus exposure and HLA in healthy donors. Primers: 60 Vbeta forward and 13 Jbeta reverse. The assay was immunoSEQ multiplex PCR, and TCRdb's table has in-frame clones only and misses some. The table shows some 190,000 clones, with approximately 9.5% occurring only once. What was sequenced was PBMCs. The receptor source for this set is a woman aged 25 to 45 in good health and CMV-seropositive.

This clone was detected a few times. CDR3 region: CASSLGGRLYEQYF. In DNA form, the CDR3 reads TGCGCCAGCAGCTTAGGCGGGAGGTTATACGAGCAGTACTTC. The chain combines TRBV5-1 with TRBJ2-7; 8 nucleotides agree with TRBD2. This CDR3 contains 14 residues. With V trimmed by 2 bases and J by 4 bases, 5 bases remained unmatched. Looked up from germline, CDR1 is SGHRS and CDR2 is YFSETQ.

The CDR3 DNA reads TGTGCCTGGAAGGGACAAGCGGTAGAGACCCAGTACTTC. Translating it yields CAWKGQAVETQYF. The chain employs TRBV30 and TRBJ2-5; tentative D call: TRBD1 (6 bases). CDR1 GTSNPN and CDR2 SVGIG come from the germline V gene (reference sequence). Trimming shortened V by 4 bases and J by 4 bases, and 13 bases separated the two germline ends. The CDR3 has 13 residues.

This clone was counted a few times. This rearrangement joins TRBV10-2 to TRBJ1-5, with no clear D. V was cut by 2 bases and J by 4 bases, with 9 bases left in between. CDR3 size: 14 residues. Looked up from germline, CDR1 is WSHSY and CDR2 is SAAADI. CDR3 sequence: CASSETNPNQPQHF. The CDR3 region has the DNA TGCGCCAGCAGTGAGACTAACCCGAATCAGCCCCAGCATTTT.

The gene calls are TRBV29-1 and TRBJ1-2; 8 nucleotides agree with TRBD1. The junction had 6 bases not matched to a gene; V was cut back by 3 bases and J by 3 bases. In germline, CDR1 is SQVTM, CDR2 ANQGSEA. The CDR3 extends over 14 amino acids. CDR3 DNA sequence: TGCAGCGTTGATTCTGGGACAGGCTACTATGGCTACACCTTC. Residues: CSVDSGTGYYGYTF.

The chain uses TRBV30 and TRBJ2-2; 9 nucleotides line up with TRBD1. Germline V gene sequence: CDR1 GTSNPN, CDR2 SVGIG (reference sequence). Trimming cost V 4 bases and J 4 bases; bases outside gene matches: 7. The CDR3 has 15 amino acids. CDR3 in DNA: TGTGCCTGGAATGCAAAGACAGGGGGCACCGGGGAGCTGTTTTTT. Translation gives CAWNAKTGGTGELFF.

The chain employs TRBV5-1 and TRBJ2-1; 13 nucleotides line up with TRBD2. Losses at the gene ends were 6 bases for V and 9 bases for J; bases not matched to a gene: 15. CDR1 and CDR2 (germline): SGHRS, YFSETQ. The CDR3 covers 17 residues. The CDR3 loop is CASTQRTSGSGYGEQFF. CDR3 nucleotide sequence: TGCGCCAGCACCCAAAGGACTAGCGGGAGCGGGTACGGTGAGCAGTTCTTC. Full variable domain (remainder filled in from reference TRBV5-1 and TRBJ2-1): KAGVTQTPRYLIKTRGQQVTLSCSPISGHRSVSWYQQTPGQGLQFLFEYFSETQRNKGNFPGRFSGRQFSNSRSEMNVSTLELGDSALYLCASTQRTSGSGYGEQFFGPGTRLTVL.

CDR3 sequence (DNA): TGTGCCACACGACAGGGAACCTATGGCTACACCTTC. Protein sequence: CATRQGTYGYTF. The chain recombines TRBV2 with TRBJ1-2, with 7 bases fitting TRBD1. The CDR3 spans 12 residues. CDR1 SNHLY and CDR2 FYNNEI come from the germline V gene. After removal of 10 bases from V and 4 bases from J, the junction contained 6 bases not matched to a gene.

In this sample, this clone turned up a few times. The CDR3 DNA sequence: TGTGCCAGCAGCCAGACCGCCGGGACAGGCTCCTACGAGCAGTACTTC. This codes for CASSQTAGTGSYEQYF. The V call is TRBV7-6, the J call TRBJ2-7, with 8 bases lining up with TRBD1. Germline loops: CDR1 SGHVS, CDR2 FNYEAQ. This CDR3 contains 16 residues. The ends lost 5 bases at V and 0 bases at J; junction bases unmatched: 9.

This clone was seen a handful of times. The V gene is TRBV7-3, the J gene TRBJ2-5, with a weak D call TRBD1 (6 bases). The CDR3 is made up of 13 amino acids. Looked up from germline, CDR1 is SGHTA and CDR2 is FQGTGA. Trimming took 6 bases from V and 5 from J, leaving 13 bases between them. CDR3 in DNA: TGTGCCAGCAGTCTCCAGGGGATGGAGACCCAGTACTTC. As protein: CASSLQGMETQYF.

The chain is built from TRBV2 and TRBJ1-4; 7 bases align to TRBD1. The CDR3 runs 13 residues. Germline CDR1 and CDR2: SNHLY and FYNNEI. Trimming took 10 bases from V and 8 from J; bases not matched to a gene: 10. CDR3 in DNA: TGTGCCACCCGACAGGGTTTAAAGGAAAAACTGTTTTTT. Translating gives CATRQGLKEKLFF.

This clone was picked up a small number of times. This chain joins TRBV7-7 and TRBJ2-2, with TRBD2 identical over 10 bases. Trimming took 1 base from V and 6 from J; bases not matched to a gene: 5. Looked up from germline, CDR1 is SSHAT and CDR2 is FNYEAQ (reference sequence). The CDR3 extends over 16 amino acids. CDR3 protein: CASSLVPSGSSGELFF. The CDR3 DNA sequence: TGTGCCAGCAGCTTAGTACCTAGCGGGAGCTCCGGGGAGCTGTTTTTT.

The CDR3 DNA reads as TGTGCCAGCAGCCCCCAACTAGCGGGAGGGGGGAATGAGCAGTTCTTC. Amino acid sequence: CASSPQLAGGGNEQFF. The rearrangement uses TRBV5-4 and TRBJ2-1; 13 nucleotides align to TRBD2. The CDR3 contains 16 residues. The V and J ends lost 4 bases and 7 bases, in that order; junction bases with no gene match: 8. Germline V gene sequence: CDR1 SGHNT, CDR2 YYREEE (reference sequence).

V and J are TRBV19 and TRBJ1-3; D gene ambiguous. This CDR3 comprises 14 residues. V was shortened by 6 bases and J by 1 base, with 10 bases between the two germline ends. Germline-derived CDR1 and CDR2 are LNHDA and SQIVND (reference sequence). Here the CDR3 DNA reads TGTGCCAGTAGCGAGGGTTGGTCTGGAAACACCATATATTTT. Translated: CASSEGWSGNTIYF.

V and J are TRBV5-4 and TRBJ1-2, with D perhaps TRBD1 (5 bases). Germline CDR1 is SGHNT and CDR2 is YYREEE (reference sequence). Trimming cost V 1 base and J 4 bases, with 8 bases left between them. The CDR3 contains 13 residues. The CDR3 spells CASSLFGGYGYTF. CDR3 in DNA: TGTGCCAGCAGCTTGTTCGGGGGCTATGGCTACACCTTC.

A few counts support this clone. The chain couples TRBV2 to TRBJ2-2; 11 nucleotides agree with TRBD2. This CDR3 region has 15 residues. J lost 7 bases, V lost 6 bases, and 7 bases had no gene match. Per germline, CDR1 SNHLY and CDR2 FYNNEI. The DNA of the CDR3 is TGTGCCAGCAGAGGGCTAGCGGGAGGAGGCGGGGAGCTGTTTTTT. This sequence encodes CASRGLAGGGGELFF.

The chain links TRBV5-1 to TRBJ2-3, with 10 bases matching TRBD1. CDR1 is SGHRS and CDR2 is YFSETQ in the germline V gene. Unmatched junction bases numbered 6, after V lost 0 bases and J lost 8 bases. The CDR3 covers 15 residues. The CDR3 loop is CASSLGDRGMGTQYF. The DNA for the CDR3 is TGCGCCAGCAGCTTGGGGGACAGGGGAATGGGTACGCAGTATTTT.

The rearrangement joins TRBV7-9 to TRBJ1-6; D not certain. Trimming took 10 bases from V and 8 from J, leaving 15 bases between them. Germline assignment: CDR1 SEHNR and CDR2 FQNEAQ (reference sequence). The CDR3 length is 13 residues. The CDR3 spells CATSGGSYSPLHF. The CDR3 DNA reads TGTGCCACCTCGGGAGGCAGTTATTCACCCCTCCACTTT.

This clone appeared a few times. The gene calls are TRBV19 and TRBJ2-1, with D hard to call. The CDR3 totals 16 residues. V was shortened by 4 bases and J by 4 bases, with 17 bases between the two germline ends. The V gene's germline CDR1 is LNHDA and CDR2 SQIVND (reference sequence). The CDR3 loop is CASSKVGGAPYNEQFF. CDR3 in DNA: TGTGCCAGTAGTAAAGTTGGCGGAGCGCCATACAATGAGCAGTTCTTC.

The gene calls are TRBV18 and TRBJ1-4; 7 bases are a match to TRBD1. Germline trimming cut 2 bases from V and 9 bases from J; bases unmatched to any gene: 3. In germline, CDR1 is KGHSH, CDR2 LQKENI. The CDR3 contains 13 residues. The CDR3 DNA follows: TGTGCCAGCTCACCAGGGACAGAAAAAAAACTGTTTTTT. Encoded protein: CASSPGTEKKLFF.

This clone has just a few counts. This chain links TRBV13 with TRBJ2-5; 7 bases align to TRBD2. The ends lost 5 bases at V and 2 bases at J; junction bases unmatched: 14. The germline CDR1 and CDR2 sequences are PRHDT and FYEKMQ (reference sequence). The CDR3 covers 17 residues. The CDR3 protein is CASSARGSAGLQETQYF. CDR3 coding DNA: TGTGCCAGCAGCGCCCGTGGGTCAGCGGGGCTACAAGAGACCCAGTACTTC.

In DNA form, the CDR3 reads TGTGCCTGGAGTGTGAGGGAGGGACCCGGAGTCTACCGCAATCAGCCCCAGCATTTT. It specifies CAWSVREGPGVYRNQPQHF. The chain carries TRBV30 and TRBJ1-5; D might be TRBD1 (5 bases). Trimming cost V 0 bases and J 2 bases, with 23 bases left between them. Germline V gene sequence: CDR1 GTSNPN, CDR2 SVGIG (reference sequence). This CDR3 is 19 amino acids long. Complete variable domain (other parts from reference TRBV30 and TRBJ1-5): SQTIHQWPATLVQPVGSPLSLECTVEGTSNPNLYWYRQAAGRGLQLLFYSVGIGQISSEVPQNLSASRPQDRQFILSSKKLLLSDSGFYLCAWSVREGPGVYRNQPQHFGDGTRLSIL.

This clone was counted only a few times. The chain carries TRBV27 and TRBJ2-1; 11 bases map to TRBD2. The V segment lost 3 bases and the J segment 2 bases; nucleotides outside the gene matches: 3. This CDR3 has 16 amino acids. CDR1 is MNHEY, CDR2 SMNVEV, per germline (reference sequence). The CDR3: CASSFQTSGAYNEQFF. In DNA, the CDR3 is TGTGCCAGCAGTTTCCAGACTAGCGGGGCCTACAATGAGCAGTTCTTC.

This clone was recorded a few times. This chain joins TRBV9 and TRBJ1-5; 11 bases align to TRBD1. The CDR3 spans 15 residues. V shed 3 bases, J shed 4 bases, and the junction held 3 bases outside the gene matches. Germline lookup yields CDR1 SGDLS and CDR2 YYNGEE. The CDR3 DNA sequence: TGTGCCAGCAGCGGGGGGACAGGGGGTAATCAGCCCCAGCATTTT. This gives the protein CASSGGTGGNQPQHF. Together with reference TRBV9 and TRBJ1-5, the CDR3 gives the full variable domain: DSGVTQTPKHLITATGQRVTLRCSPRSGDLSVYWYQQSLDQGLQFLIQYYNGEERAKGNILERFSAQQFPDLHSELNLSSLELGDSALYFCASSGGTGGNQPQHFGDGTRLSIL.

The chain has TRBV9 and TRBJ2-1; 7 nucleotides agree with TRBD2. Germline lookup yields CDR1 SGDLS and CDR2 YYNGEE. CDR3 size: 16 residues. The V gene end was trimmed by 0 bases and the J gene end by 6 bases; junction bases not matched to a gene: 9. This CDR3 reads CASSVGPSGGFNEQFF. As DNA, the CDR3 is TGTGCCAGCAGCGTAGGTCCTAGCGGAGGGTTCAATGAGCAGTTCTTC.

The chain carries TRBV4-2 and TRBJ2-7; D possibly corresponds to TRBD2 (5 bases). CDR1 is LGHNA and CDR2 is YNFKEQ in the germline V gene. The CDR3 runs to 14 residues. With 1 base removed from V and 5 bases from J, the gap between germline ends came to 12 bases. The CDR3 coding sequence is TGTGCCAGCAGCCAAGTGGTAGCGAGAAACGAGCAGTACTTC. Encoded protein: CASSQVVARNEQYF.